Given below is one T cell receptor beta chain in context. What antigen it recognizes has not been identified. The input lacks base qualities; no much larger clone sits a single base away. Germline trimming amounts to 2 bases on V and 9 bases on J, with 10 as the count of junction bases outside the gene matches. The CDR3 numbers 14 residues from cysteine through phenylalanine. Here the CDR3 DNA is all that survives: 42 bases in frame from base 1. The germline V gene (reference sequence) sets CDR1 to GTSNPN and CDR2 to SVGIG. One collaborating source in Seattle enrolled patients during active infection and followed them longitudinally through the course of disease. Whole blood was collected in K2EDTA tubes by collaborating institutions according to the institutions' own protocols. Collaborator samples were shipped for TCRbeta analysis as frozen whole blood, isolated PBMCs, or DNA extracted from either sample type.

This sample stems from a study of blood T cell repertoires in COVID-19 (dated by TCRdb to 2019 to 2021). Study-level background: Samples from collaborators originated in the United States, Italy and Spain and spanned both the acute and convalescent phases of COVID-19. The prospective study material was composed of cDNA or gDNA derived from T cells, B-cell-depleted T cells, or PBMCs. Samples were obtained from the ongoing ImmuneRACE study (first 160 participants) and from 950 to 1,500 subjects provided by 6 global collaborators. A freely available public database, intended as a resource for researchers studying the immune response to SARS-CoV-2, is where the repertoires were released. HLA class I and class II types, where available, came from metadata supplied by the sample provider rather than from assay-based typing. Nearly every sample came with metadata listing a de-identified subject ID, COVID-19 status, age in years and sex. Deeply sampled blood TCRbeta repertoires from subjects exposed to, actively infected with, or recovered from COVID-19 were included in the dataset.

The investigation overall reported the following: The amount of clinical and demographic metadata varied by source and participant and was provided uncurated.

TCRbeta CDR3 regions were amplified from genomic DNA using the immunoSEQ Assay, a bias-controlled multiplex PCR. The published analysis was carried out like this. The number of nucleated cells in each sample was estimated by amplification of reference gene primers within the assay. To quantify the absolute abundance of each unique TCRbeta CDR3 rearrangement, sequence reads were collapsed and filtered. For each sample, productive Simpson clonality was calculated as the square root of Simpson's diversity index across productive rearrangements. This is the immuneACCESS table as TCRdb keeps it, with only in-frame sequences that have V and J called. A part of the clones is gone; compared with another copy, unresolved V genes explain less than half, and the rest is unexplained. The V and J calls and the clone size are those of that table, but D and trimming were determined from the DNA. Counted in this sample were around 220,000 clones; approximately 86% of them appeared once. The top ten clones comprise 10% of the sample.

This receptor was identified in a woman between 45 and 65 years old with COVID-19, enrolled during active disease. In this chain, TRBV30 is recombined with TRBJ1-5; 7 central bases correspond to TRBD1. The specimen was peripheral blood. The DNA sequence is TGTGCCTGGAGTCCCGGACAGGCCCAATCGCCCCAGCATTTT. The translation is CAWSPGQAQSPQHF.